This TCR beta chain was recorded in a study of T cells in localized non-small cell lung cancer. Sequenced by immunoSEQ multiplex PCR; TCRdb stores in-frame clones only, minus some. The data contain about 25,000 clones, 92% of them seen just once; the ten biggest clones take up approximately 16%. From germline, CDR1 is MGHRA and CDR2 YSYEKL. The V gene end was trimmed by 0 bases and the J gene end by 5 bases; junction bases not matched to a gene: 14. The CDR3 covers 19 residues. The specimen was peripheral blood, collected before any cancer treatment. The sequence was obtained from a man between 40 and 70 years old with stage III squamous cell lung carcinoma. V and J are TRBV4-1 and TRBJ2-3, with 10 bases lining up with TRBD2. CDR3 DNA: TGCGCCAGCAGCCAAGATGAAGGGAGAAAGAGCGGGAGGGGAGATACGCAGTATTTT. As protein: CASSQDEGRKSGRGDTQYF.